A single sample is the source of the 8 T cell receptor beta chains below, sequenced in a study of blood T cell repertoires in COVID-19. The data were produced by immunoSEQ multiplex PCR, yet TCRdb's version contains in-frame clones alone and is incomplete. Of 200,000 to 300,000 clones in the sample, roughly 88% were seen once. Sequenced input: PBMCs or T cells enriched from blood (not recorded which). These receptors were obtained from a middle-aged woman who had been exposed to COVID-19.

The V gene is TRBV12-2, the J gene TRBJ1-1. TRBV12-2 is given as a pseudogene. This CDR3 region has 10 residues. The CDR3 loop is CATPGTEAFF. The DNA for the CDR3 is TGTGCGACTCCGGGGACTGAAGCTTTCTTT.

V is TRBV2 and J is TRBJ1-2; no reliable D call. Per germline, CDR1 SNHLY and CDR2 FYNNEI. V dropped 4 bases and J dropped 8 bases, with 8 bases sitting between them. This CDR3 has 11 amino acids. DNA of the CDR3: TGTGCCAGCAGTGGATTGGGCGGCTACACCTTC. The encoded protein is CASSGLGGYTF.

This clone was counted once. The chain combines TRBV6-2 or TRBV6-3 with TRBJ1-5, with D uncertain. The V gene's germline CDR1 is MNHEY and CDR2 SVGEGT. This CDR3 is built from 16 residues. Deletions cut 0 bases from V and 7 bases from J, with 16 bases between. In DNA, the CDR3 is TGTGCCAGCAGTTACTCGATTGGGCGTGTAAGACAGCCCCAGCATTTT. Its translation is CASSYSIGRVRQPQHF.

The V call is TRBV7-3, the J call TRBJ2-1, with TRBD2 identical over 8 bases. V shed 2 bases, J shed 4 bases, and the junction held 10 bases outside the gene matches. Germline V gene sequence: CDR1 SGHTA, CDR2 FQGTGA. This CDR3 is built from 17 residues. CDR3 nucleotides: TGTGCCAGCAGCTTAGGGTCGGACACTAGCGGTTACAATGAGCAGTTCTTC. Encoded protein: CASSLGSDTSGYNEQFF.

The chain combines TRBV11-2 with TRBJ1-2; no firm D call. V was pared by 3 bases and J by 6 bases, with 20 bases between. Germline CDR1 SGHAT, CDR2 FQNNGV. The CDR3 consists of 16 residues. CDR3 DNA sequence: TGTGCCAGCAGCTTGGAACCCGCCCTAGGTTGGAATGGCTACACCTTC. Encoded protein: CASSLEPALGWNGYTF.

The CDR3 DNA reads as TGTGCCAGCAGTCATTACGCGAATTCACCCCTCCACTTT. Its protein is CASSHYANSPLHF. The rearrangement links TRBV3-1 (or the pseudogene TRBV3-2) to TRBJ1-6; no clear D. CDR3 length: 13 amino acids. Germline V gene lookup returns CDR1 LGHDT and CDR2 YNNKEL (reference sequence). V was shortened by 6 bases and J by 7 bases, with 10 bases between the two germline ends.

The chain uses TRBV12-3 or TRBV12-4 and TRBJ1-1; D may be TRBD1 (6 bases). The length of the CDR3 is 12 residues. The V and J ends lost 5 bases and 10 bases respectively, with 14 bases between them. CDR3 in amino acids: CASSRGGTRAFF. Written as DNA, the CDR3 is TGTGCCAGCAGTCGGGGGGGCACCAGAGCTTTCTTT.

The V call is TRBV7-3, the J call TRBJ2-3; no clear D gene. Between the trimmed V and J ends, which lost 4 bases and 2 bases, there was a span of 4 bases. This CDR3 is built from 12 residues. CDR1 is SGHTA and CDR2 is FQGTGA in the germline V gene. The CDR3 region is CASSSYTDTQYF. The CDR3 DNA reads TGTGCCAGCAGCTCTTACACAGATACGCAGTATTTT. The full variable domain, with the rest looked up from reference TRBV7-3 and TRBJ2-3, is GAGVSQTPSNKVTEKGKYVELRCDPISGHTALYWYRQSLGQGPEFLIYFQGTGAADDSGLPNDRFFAVRPEGSVSTLKIQRTERGDSAVYLCASSSYTDTQYFGPGTRLTVL.